This record covers a single T cell receptor beta chain. The target antigen is unknown. This record comes from a study of T cell repertoires in ileal Crohn's disease. At the level of the study: Postoperative therapy was given to about half: roughly twelve thiopurines, roughly 18 anti-TNF agents. Points from the study as a whole: Active smokers at surgery had more clonal expansions than non-smokers. Sorted CD8 T cells held more high-frequency clones than CD4.

TCRdb's copy holds only in-frame clones and misses some; the assay was immunoSEQ multiplex PCR. The data hold around 5,000 clones, with around 79% observed a single time. Germline V gene data show CDR1 as SGHRS and CDR2 as YFSETQ. Between the trimmed V and J ends, which lost 3 bases and 4 bases, there was a span of 10 bases. There are 13 residues in the CDR3. The sequencing input was ileal tissue. The TCR comes from an adult with Crohn's disease. The V gene is TRBV5-1, the J gene TRBJ1-2; D call uncertain. The CDR3, as DNA: TGCGCCAGCAGCTGGGCGGAGGCCTATGGCTACACCTTC. Amino acid sequence: CASSWAEAYGYTF.